Included here is one TCR beta chain sequence, with context. The primer mix had 60 Vbeta and 13 Jbeta primers. Some clones are missing from TCRdb's copy, which holds only in-frame ones; the method was immunoSEQ multiplex PCR. The data show 150,000 to 200,000 clones, with 77% seen just once and around 3.1% held by the top ten. The germline CDR1 and CDR2 sequences are SGHAT and FQNNGV. With 5 bases removed from V and 7 bases from J, the gap between germline ends came to 11 bases. This CDR3 contains 12 residues. The record originates from a study of cytomegalovirus exposure and HLA in healthy donors. This TCR was recovered from a female donor in good health and CMV-seronegative. V and J are TRBV11-2 and TRBJ1-1; D unresolved. Sequenced: PBMCs. The DNA for the CDR3 is TGTGCCAGCAGCCCCCCGGAGAGTGAAGCTTTCTTT. This codes for CASSPPESEAFF.